These 27 T cell receptor beta chains were all obtained from the same sample, sequenced in a study of shared clonotypes between healthy human individuals. Profiling relied on immunoSEQ multiplex PCR, and the TCRdb table lists in-frame clones only, not all of them. The data hold over 850,000 clones, with approximately 78% observed a single time. Sequencing input: memory CD4+ T cells from PBMCs. The subset: CD45RA-negative fraction. The receptor set was obtained from a man aged 18 to 30 in good health. Some clones in this sample may be carry-over from other donors' samples.

V and J are TRBV2 and TRBJ2-1; 9 bases line up with TRBD2. Germline trimming cut 0 bases from V and 7 bases from J; bases unmatched to any gene: 4. The CDR3 has 15 amino acids. The germline CDR1 and CDR2 sequences are SNHLY and FYNNEI. The CDR3 DNA reads TGTGCCAGCAGTGAAGCGGGACTAGCTTTAAATGAGCAGTTCTTC. This gives the protein CASSEAGLALNEQFF.

The chain has TRBV30 and TRBJ2-3; D uncertain. Trimming pared 0 bases from V and 6 bases from J, leaving 7 bases between. This CDR3 is 12 amino acids long. Germline V gene lookup returns CDR1 GTSNPN and CDR2 SVGIG (reference sequence). CDR3 amino acids: CAWSVGGDTQYF. Here the CDR3 DNA reads TGTGCCTGGAGTGTAGGCGGCGATACGCAGTATTTT.

This rearrangement joins TRBV5-3 to TRBJ2-3; the D gene is possibly TRBD2 (6 bases). TRBV5-3 is treated as an ORF (open reading frame) with a function not yet certain. V lost 0 bases to trimming and J lost 2 bases, with 7 bases between them. The CDR3 extends over 14 amino acids. The CDR3 bases are TGTGCCAGAAGCTTGGGCGGGACCACAGATACGCAGTATTTT. Translating it yields CARSLGGTTDTQYF.

This clone was seen a few times. The rearrangement joins TRBV27 to TRBJ1-1, with a tentative D call TRBD1 (5 bases). Trimming stripped 2 bases from V and 1 base from J, with 11 bases between. CDR1 and CDR2 (germline): MNHEY, SMNVEV (reference sequence). CDR3 size: 15 residues. The DNA of the CDR3 is TGTGCCAGCAGTTTAAGAGGGAGGGGGAACACTGAAGCTTTCTTT. This sequence encodes CASSLRGRGNTEAFF.

CDR3 DNA: TGCGCCAGCAGCTTGGCCCTGGAGGGGACTGAAGCTTTCTTT. Encoded protein: CASSLALEGTEAFF. The chain has TRBV5-1 and TRBJ1-1; perhaps TRBD1 as D (5 bases). This CDR3 is 14 amino acids long. Germline lookup yields CDR1 SGHRS and CDR2 YFSETQ. Trimming pared 0 bases from V and 5 bases from J, leaving 11 bases between. Combining the CDR3 with reference TRBV5-1 and TRBJ1-1 gives the whole variable domain KAGVTQTPRYLIKTRGQQVTLSCSPISGHRSVSWYQQTPGQGLQFLFEYFSETQRNKGNFPGRFSGRQFSNSRSEMNVSTLELGDSALYLCASSLALEGTEAFFGQGTRLTVV.

The chain employs TRBV11-2 and TRBJ1-2; 7 bases match TRBD1. The CDR3 runs 13 residues. Trimming took 0 bases from V and 12 from J; bases not matched to a gene: 7. In germline, CDR1 is SGHAT, CDR2 FQNNGV. The CDR3 coding sequence is TGTGCCAGCAGCTTAGATGGCGGGACAGCCAACACCTTC. It yields the protein CASSLDGGTANTF.

The chain carries TRBV6-5 and TRBJ2-7; D is perhaps TRBD2 (5 bases). The CDR3 covers 15 residues. V was cut by 0 bases and J by 0 bases, with 9 bases left in between. CDR1 MNHEY and CDR2 SVGAGI come from the germline V gene. The CDR3 spells CASSYSSAYSYEQYF. In DNA, the CDR3 is TGTGCCAGCAGTTACTCTAGCGCTTACTCCTACGAGCAGTACTTC.

The V and J genes are TRBV7-8 and TRBJ1-5; weak D call: TRBD1 (5 bases). The CDR3 is made up of 15 amino acids. The V gene lost 7 bases and the J gene lost 2 bases, with 15 bases spanning the gap. Per the germline V gene, CDR1 is SGHVS and CDR2 is FQNEAQ. The CDR3 reads CASTGREGGNQPQHF. CDR3 DNA: TGTGCCAGCACGGGGCGGGAGGGAGGCAATCAGCCCCAGCATTTT.

The V and J genes are TRBV7-3 and TRBJ2-7, with TRBD1 as a possible D gene (6 bases). The V and J ends lost 3 bases and 0 bases respectively, with 12 bases between them. The CDR3 runs 15 residues. Germline V gives CDR1 SGHTA, CDR2 FQGTGA. The DNA for the CDR3 is TGTGCCAGCAGCTTGGGACAATTAAGCTCCTACGAGCAGTACTTC. Translating it yields CASSLGQLSSYEQYF.

This chain uses TRBV6-4 with TRBJ2-3; 9 nucleotides align to TRBD2. V lost 5 bases to trimming and J lost 1 base; unmatched junction nucleotides: 7. CDR3 length: 16 residues. CDR1 and CDR2 from the germline V gene are MRHNA and SNTAGT. The CDR3: CASSPTRGGGTDTQYF. CDR3 coding DNA: TGTGCCAGCAGTCCTACCCGCGGGGGGGGCACAGATACGCAGTATTTT.

This clone was observed a few times. V usage is TRBV2 and J usage is TRBJ2-2, with 9 bases aligning to TRBD2. The germline V gene encodes CDR1 SNHLY and CDR2 FYNNEI. J was trimmed by 5 bases and V by 3 bases; bases with no gene match: 7. The CDR3 is 16 residues long. The CDR3 coding sequence is TGTGCCAGCAGTGATGGGCTAGCGGGACGGACCGGGGAGCTGTTTTTT. Its translation: CASSDGLAGRTGELFF.

V usage is TRBV10-3 and J usage is TRBJ2-2; D perhaps matches TRBD2 (5 bases). Germline CDR1 reads ENHRY; CDR2 reads SYGVKD. The length of the CDR3 is 16 residues. The CDR3 DNA sequence: TGTGCTACATCAGTGATAGCGACCCAACACATTGGGGAGCTGTTTTTT. Protein: CATSVIATQHIGELFF.

The CDR3 is CASSPRVEGGEQYF. The CDR3, as DNA: TGCGCCAGCAGCCCCCGGGTAGAGGGAGGTGAGCAGTACTTC. The V gene is TRBV4-1, the J gene TRBJ2-7; D possibly corresponds to TRBD2 (6 bases). In germline, CDR1 is MGHRA, CDR2 YSYEKL. Trimming removed 4 bases from V and 7 bases from J, with 17 bases in between. There are 14 residues in the CDR3.

This rearrangement joins TRBV4-1 to TRBJ1-2; a weak D match, TRBD1 (6 bases). The germline V gene has CDR1 MGHRA and CDR2 YSYEKL. The V end was cut by 0 bases, the J end by 0 bases, with 20 bases between. This CDR3 is built from 19 residues. The CDR3 loop is CASSQDGGIGQKSNYGYTF. CDR3 coding DNA: TGCGCCAGCAGCCAAGATGGGGGCATAGGACAGAAGTCTAACTATGGCTACACCTTC.

CDR3 amino acids: CASRQQGGGYTF. The CDR3 region has the DNA TGTGCCAGCAGACAACAGGGGGGCGGCTACACCTTC. The V gene is TRBV28, the J gene TRBJ1-2; 8 positions match TRBD1. The trim removed 6 bases at V and 8 bases at J, leaving 5 bases unmatched. Looked up from germline, CDR1 is MDHEN and CDR2 is SYDVKM. CDR3 length: 12 residues.

The chain links TRBV6-1 to TRBJ1-1; possibly TRBD1 for D (6 bases). This CDR3 contains 15 residues. Germline V lookup: CDR1 MNHNS, CDR2 SASEGT. V shed 4 bases and J shed 3 bases, with 15 bases lying between them. The CDR3 protein is CASSGIRGHDTEAFF. CDR3 in DNA: TGTGCCAGCAGTGGAATCAGGGGCCACGACACTGAAGCTTTCTTT.

This clone appeared once. The chain recombines TRBV18 with TRBJ2-6; D is uncertain. V gave up 2 bases and J gave up 4 bases, with 12 bases separating them. Per germline, CDR1 KGHSH and CDR2 LQKENI. This CDR3 comprises 16 residues. DNA for the CDR3: TGTGCCAGCTCACCAGGGATCCCTGGGGGGGCCAACGTCCTGACTTTC. Its translation: CASSPGIPGGANVLTF.

This clone was seen a single time. The rearrangement joins TRBV4-2 to TRBJ1-1; D not resolved. The CDR3 runs 16 residues. Trimming cost V 1 base and J 3 bases, with 15 bases left between them. Germline CDR1 LGHNA, CDR2 YNFKEQ. The CDR3 DNA follows: TGTGCCAGCAGCCAAGTAGGAGGTACAGACCACACTGAAGCTTTCTTT. The encoded protein is CASSQVGGTDHTEAFF.

The chain carries TRBV6-4 and TRBJ2-2, with no clear D. CDR3 length equals 15 residues. Per germline, CDR1 MRHNA and CDR2 SNTAGT. Trimming shortened V by 0 bases and J by 11 bases, and 16 bases separated the two germline ends. CDR3 amino acids: CASSDSWARPIELFF. DNA of the CDR3: TGTGCCAGCAGTGACTCTTGGGCCAGACCCATAGAGCTGTTTTTT.

The V call is TRBV27, the J call TRBJ2-1; a possible D gene is TRBD1 (5 bases). Germline CDR1 and CDR2: MNHEY and SMNVEV (reference sequence). V was pared by 6 bases and J by 0 bases, with 9 bases between. The CDR3 consists of 14 residues. The CDR3 reads CASRIDSSYNEQFF. Here the CDR3 DNA reads TGTGCCAGCAGGATTGACAGCTCCTACAATGAGCAGTTCTTC.

The count of this clone is one. This chain links TRBV28 with TRBJ1-2, with D unclear. Germline lookup yields CDR1 MDHEN and CDR2 SYDVKM. V was trimmed by 7 bases and J by 4 bases, leaving 16 bases between them. The CDR3 length is 14 residues. CDR3 residues: CASTSRRPGYGYTF. The DNA of the CDR3 is TGTGCCAGCACCTCCAGGCGTCCAGGCTATGGCTACACCTTC.

The rearrangement links TRBV5-1 to TRBJ2-3; D is possibly TRBD2 (5 bases). Germline lookup yields CDR1 SGHRS and CDR2 YFSETQ. The CDR3 covers 16 residues. V lost 0 bases and J lost 6, with 17 bases in between. Here the CDR3 reads CASSLANFGPGDTQYF. The CDR3 coding sequence is TGCGCCAGCAGCTTGGCCAATTTCGGGCCGGGGGATACGCAGTATTTT.

V usage is TRBV9 and J usage is TRBJ2-1; 7 bases align to TRBD2. The CDR3 runs 17 residues. Germline assignment: CDR1 SGDLS and CDR2 YYNGEE. V gave up 4 bases and J gave up 4 bases; unmatched junction bases: 14. The CDR3 nucleotides read TGTGCCAGCAGCCTCTCTAACGGCGGGAGAGCTTACAATGAGCAGTTCTTC. As protein: CASSLSNGGRAYNEQFF.

This chain links TRBV6-5 with TRBJ2-1, with D perhaps matching TRBD1 or TRBD2 (5 bases each). The CDR3 sequence is 14 residues long. V lost 7 bases and J lost 5, with 15 bases in between. Germline lookup yields CDR1 MNHEY and CDR2 SVGAGI. In DNA form, the CDR3 reads TGTGCCAGCAACGTGAGGGGTCCGCACAATGAGCAGTTCTTC. Protein sequence: CASNVRGPHNEQFF.

The chain carries TRBV5-8 and TRBJ2-3; TRBD2 is a possible D gene (5 bases). The CDR3 contains 13 residues. Germline V gene data show CDR1 as SGHTS and CDR2 as YDEGEE. Between the trimmed V and J ends, which lost 4 bases and 9 bases, there was a span of 15 bases. The chain's CDR3 is CASSRGSTATQYF. CDR3 coding DNA: TGTGCCAGCAGCCGGGGATCGACGGCAACGCAGTATTTT.

The V gene is TRBV4-2, the J gene TRBJ2-5, with D maybe TRBD1 (6 bases). The CDR3 is 17 amino acids. From germline, CDR1 is LGHNA and CDR2 YNFKEQ. V lost 1 base and J 2 bases, leaving 17 bases between the germline ends. Here the CDR3 DNA reads TGTGCCAGCAGCCAAGTTAACAGGGCTAGGGGGCAAGAGACCCAGTACTTC. This sequence encodes CASSQVNRARGQETQYF.

This clone has a count of ten or more. V usage is TRBV4-2 and J usage is TRBJ2-1; perhaps TRBD2 as D (5 bases). The CDR3 length is 14 residues. Deletions cut 2 bases from V and 8 bases from J, with 13 bases between. The germline gives CDR1 LGHNA, CDR2 YNFKEQ. CDR3 nucleotides: TGTGCCAGCAGCCAAAGGCTAGCATTGGATGAGCAGTTCTTC. Residues: CASSQRLALDEQFF.